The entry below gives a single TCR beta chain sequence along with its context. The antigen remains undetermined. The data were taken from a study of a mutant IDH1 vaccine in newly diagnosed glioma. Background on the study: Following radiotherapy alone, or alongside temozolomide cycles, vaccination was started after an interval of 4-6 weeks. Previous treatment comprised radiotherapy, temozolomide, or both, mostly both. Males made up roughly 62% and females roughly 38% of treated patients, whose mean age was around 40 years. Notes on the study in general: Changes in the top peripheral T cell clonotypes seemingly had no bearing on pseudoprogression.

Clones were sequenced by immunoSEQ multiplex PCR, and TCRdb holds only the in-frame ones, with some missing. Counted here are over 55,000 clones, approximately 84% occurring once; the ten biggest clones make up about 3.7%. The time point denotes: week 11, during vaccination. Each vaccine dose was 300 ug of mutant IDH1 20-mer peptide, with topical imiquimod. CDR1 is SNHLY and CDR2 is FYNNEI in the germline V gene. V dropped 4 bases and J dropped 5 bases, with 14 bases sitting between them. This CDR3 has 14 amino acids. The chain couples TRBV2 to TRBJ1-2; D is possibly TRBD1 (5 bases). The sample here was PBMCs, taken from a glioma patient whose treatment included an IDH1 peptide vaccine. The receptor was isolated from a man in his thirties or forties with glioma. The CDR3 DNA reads TGTGCCAGCAGTGTGAGGCAGGGCTCGTATGGCTACACCTTC. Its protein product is CASSVRQGSYGYTF.